Below are 14 T cell receptor beta chains sequenced from a single sample in a study of tumor-infiltrating lymphocytes in primary liver carcinoma. Using a constant-region primer together with ProtoScript II reverse transcriptase, TCR beta cDNA was made from 450 to 600 ng of total RNA. Three-round nested multiplex PCR performed with slightly modified ARM-PCR produced the TCR beta libraries. The two initial PCR rounds, roughly 9 cycles each, used TRBV1-TRBV30 forward and C-beta reverse primers. Via MiXCR, TCRdb re-called the multiplex PCR reads, giving one row per CDR3 protein. The sample holds 330,000 or so distinct CDR3 sequences, almost 65% seen once. Blood RNA originated from unsorted whole blood, with germline DNA additionally extracted. The specimen sequenced was peripheral blood. These receptors all stem from a middle-aged man with primary liver carcinoma and hepatitis B virus infection.

The chain couples TRBV7-9 to TRBJ2-7, with D unresolved. The length of the CDR3 is 12 residues. V lost 5 bases and J 3 bases, leaving 8 bases between the germline ends. Germline V gene lookup returns CDR1 SEHNR and CDR2 FQNEAQ (reference sequence). CDR3 sequence reads: CASSPRLYEQYF. CDR3 DNA sequence: TGTGCCAGCAGCCCGCGCCTCTACGAGCAGTACTTC.

As concerns this clonotype: Just one base apart from a much larger clone, this may be a read error. The V and J genes are TRBV10-2 and TRBJ2-7; possible D gene TRBD2, 5 bases. V lost 4 bases, J lost 0 bases, and 16 bases lay in between. This CDR3 has 16 residues. Per germline, CDR1 WSHSY and CDR2 SAAADI. The CDR3 DNA follows: TGCGCCAGCAGTGGGCATGGAGCGGACCCCTCCTACGAGCAGTACTTC. Translation: CASSGHGADPSYEQYF.

A word on this clonotype: At one end the junction does not follow the germline gene, possibly because of a read error. This chain connects TRBV11-2 to TRBJ1-1; possible D gene TRBD1, 5 bases. CDR1 is SGHAT, CDR2 FQNNGV, per germline. This CDR3 is 14 amino acids long. CDR3 loop: CASSYQWRGTEAFF. The CDR3 bases are TGTGCCAGCAGTTACCAGTGGAGGGGCACTGAGGCTTTCTTT.

As regards this clonotype: A read error may produce the germline difference seen at one junction end. The rearrangement uses TRBV28 and TRBJ2-4; D unresolved. The germline V gene has CDR1 MDHEN and CDR2 SYDVKM. The CDR3 length is 16 residues. The chain's CDR3 is CVSSTYRAKAKNIQYF. The CDR3 DNA reads as TGTGTCAGCAGTACATACCGGGCCAAGGCCAAAAACATTCAGTACTTC.

With regard to this clonotype: Germline is not matched at one junction end, which may reflect a read error. V and J are TRBV25-1 and TRBJ2-7, with D unclear. Germline loops: CDR1 MGHDK, CDR2 SYGVNS. This CDR3 contains 15 residues. In nucleotides, the CDR3 is TGTGCCAGCAGTGACAGGCGGACGGAGTCCTACGAGCTGTACTTC. Residues: CASSDRRTESYELYF.

CDR3 protein: CASSQRRGSPLHF. CDR3 nucleotides: TGCGCCAGCAGCCAACGCAGGGGTTCACCCCTCCACTTT. This rearrangement joins TRBV4-3 to TRBJ1-6; D is perhaps TRBD1 (6 bases). Trimming took 2 bases from V and 9 from J, leaving 8 bases between them. The germline V gene encodes CDR1 LGHNA and CDR2 YSLEER. The CDR3 has 13 residues.

Concerning this clonotype itself: An end of the junction differs from the germline gene, which may be a read error. This chain links TRBV28 with TRBJ2-3; 10 bases line up with TRBD1. Germline V gene data show CDR1 as MDHEN and CDR2 as SYDVKM. The CDR3 sequence is 16 residues long. The CDR3 DNA sequence: TGTGACAGCAGTGTTACCGGGACAGGGGTCACAGATACGCAGTATTTT. Translation: CDSSVTGTGVTDTQYF.

The gene calls are TRBV4-2 and TRBJ2-1; no definite D call. Germline V lookup: CDR1 LGHNA, CDR2 YNFKEQ. The CDR3 has 19 residues. V lost 1 base, J lost 0 bases, and 19 bases lay in between. This CDR3 reads CASSQACDGAGSSYNEQFF. The DNA for the CDR3 is TGTGCCAGCAGCCAAGCATGCGATGGTGCCGGAAGCTCCTACAATGAGCAGTTCTTC.

The chain has TRBV6-5 and TRBJ2-5; 10 positions match TRBD2. The CDR3 contains 19 residues. The trim removed 4 bases at V and 2 bases at J, leaving 16 bases unmatched. Per the germline V gene, CDR1 is MNHEY and CDR2 is SVGAGI. CDR3 region: CASSLVPRGASGGQETQYF. CDR3 in DNA: TGTGCCAGCAGTTTGGTTCCCCGCGGGGCTAGCGGGGGTCAAGAGACCCAGTACTTC.

There are a few counts of this clonotype. This chain connects TRBV4-2 to TRBJ1-5; 9 nucleotides match TRBD1. The CDR3 is made up of 15 amino acids. Germline trimming cut 6 bases from V and 4 bases from J; bases unmatched to any gene: 7. Germline lookup yields CDR1 LGHNA and CDR2 YNFKEQ. The CDR3 DNA follows: TGTGCCAGCAGGACAACAGGGGGCAGTAATCAGCCCCAGCATTTT. Protein product: CASRTTGGSNQPQHF.

This chain connects TRBV13 to TRBJ2-3; 8 positions agree with TRBD2. Trimming cost V 1 base and J 5 bases; bases outside gene matches: 5. There are 15 residues in the CDR3. The germline V gene encodes CDR1 PRHDT and CDR2 FYEKMQ (reference sequence). CDR3 in DNA: TGTGCCAGCAGCTTAGACAGCGGGAGTAGAGATACGCAGTATTTT. Amino acids: CASSLDSGSRDTQYF.

Concerning this clonotype itself: A much bigger clone sits one base away, suggesting this may be a read error. The CDR3 nucleotides are TGTGCCAGCTGGACGGGAGGGCCTCGTGCGCAATTGGATACGCAGTATTTT. As protein: CASWTGGPRAQLDTQYF. The rearrangement uses TRBV6-5 and TRBJ2-3, with 8 nucleotides matching TRBD2. The CDR3 runs 17 residues. V shed 8 bases and J 6 bases; nucleotides not matched to a gene: 19. Germline CDR1 is MNHEY and CDR2 is SVGAGI.

The rearrangement joins TRBV6-2 or TRBV6-3 to TRBJ1-2; D perhaps matches TRBD1 (6 bases). This CDR3 spans 13 amino acids. The ends were cut back, 6 bases at V and 13 bases at J, with 21 bases in the middle. CDR1 MNHEY and CDR2 SVGEGT come from the germline V gene. As DNA, the CDR3 is TGTGCCAGCAGCGACAGGCGGGACTATGACTGCACCTTC. Its translation is CASSDRRDYDCTF.

To note about this clonotype: A much larger clone differs by one base, so this may be a read error. V and J are TRBV6-1 and TRBJ2-7; D is uncertain. CDR1 MNHNS and CDR2 SASEGT come from the germline V gene. The CDR3 spans 13 residues. CDR3 region: CASNEGMALPEYF. DNA for the CDR3: TGTGCCAGCAATGAAGGTATGGCATTACCCGAGTACTTC.